These T cell receptor beta chains were read from a single sample in a study of shared clonotypes between healthy human individuals. The method was immunoSEQ multiplex PCR; TCRdb's version includes in-frame clones alone and lacks a portion of them. The data contain about 1.1 million clones, about 72% of them singletons. The material sequenced was memory CD4+ T cells from PBMCs. Receptor source: a man between 18 and 35 years old in good health. Some clones in this sample may be carry-over from other donors' samples. Each CDR3 is given with its conserved first and last residue. A D gene is named only where the DNA matches it firmly. Clone size is shown for a subset of rows, as once, few, many or a class of expanded clone.

clone_size | j_call | v_call | d_call | cdr3_nt | cdr3_aa
. | TRBJ2-7 | TRBV30 | . | TGTGCCTGGAGTGCTCCGCCATTATACGAGCAGTACTTC | CAWSAPPLYEQYF
. | TRBJ1-1 | TRBV5-1 | . | TGCGCCAGCAGCTCAACCGGGACGGACAACACTGAAGCTTTCTTT | CASSSTGTDNTEAFF
once | TRBJ2-3 | TRBV7-6 | . | TGTGCCAGCAGCTTGGGGACCAGTCGTAGCACAGATACGCAGTATTTT | CASSLGTSRSTDTQYF
few | TRBJ1-1 | TRBV7-9 | . | TGTGCCAGCAGCTTAGATCTCCAGCGGACTGAAGCTTTCTTT | CASSLDLQRTEAFF
. | TRBJ2-7 | TRBV4-2 | . | TGTGCCAGCAGCCAAGATAGGGGCGCCACCTACGAGCAGTACTTC | CASSQDRGATYEQYF
once | TRBJ2-7 | TRBV6-5 | . | TGTGCCAGCAGTTACGAAGGGAGACAGTACTTC | CASSYEGRQYF
. | TRBJ2-3 | TRBV25-1 | . | TGTGCCAGCAGAATCGACAACACAGATACGCAGTATTTT | CASRIDNTDTQYF
. | TRBJ2-1 | TRBV19 | TRBD2 | TGTGCCAGCGCCACGACTAGCGGGGCCGAGCAGTTCTTC | CASATTSGAEQFF
once | TRBJ2-7 | TRBV9 | . | TGTGCCAGCAGTGAAACCGGGGGCAGCTCCTACGAGCAGTACTTC | CASSETGGSSYEQYF
. | TRBJ1-4 | TRBV15 | TRBD1 | TGTGCCACCAGCAGAGCCAAGGGGGCGGGAGATGAAAAACTGTTTTTT | CATSRAKGAGDEKLFF
. | TRBJ2-3 | TRBV4-3 | . | TGCGCCAGCAGCCAAGATGGTCGGGACACAGATACGCAGTATTTT | CASSQDGRDTDTQYF
. | TRBJ2-7 | TRBV10-2 | TRBD1 | TGCGCCAGCAGTTTAACAGGGGGCTCCTACGAGCAGTACTTC | CASSLTGGSYEQYF
few | TRBJ2-7 | TRBV7-2 | TRBD1 | TGTGCCAGCAGCTTGAGGACAGGGTCGGCCTACGAGCAGTACTTC | CASSLRTGSAYEQYF
. | TRBJ2-2 | TRBV5-5 | TRBD2 | TGTGCCAGCAGCTCTGTAGCGGGTGGCACCGGGGAGCTGTTTTTT | CASSSVAGGTGELFF
. | TRBJ2-4 | TRBV28 | . | TGTGCCAGCAGCCCCAGAGGTCCCCTAAACATTCAGTACTTC | CASSPRGPLNIQYF
. | TRBJ2-7 | TRBV5-1 | TRBD2 | TGCGCCAGCAGCACCACTAGCGGGTCCTACGAGCAGTACTTC | CASSTTSGSYEQYF
many | TRBJ1-5 | TRBV11-2 | . | TGTGCCAGCAGCCTCGACGGAAATAGCAATCAGCCCCAGCATTTT | CASSLDGNSNQPQHF
once | TRBJ2-1 | TRBV2 | TRBD2 | TGTGCCACCTCTATCGATAGCGGGAGGGCCAGTGAGCAGTTCTTC | CATSIDSGRASEQFF
. | TRBJ1-2 | TRBV5-1 | . | TGCGCCAGCAGCTCAGGGGTTTCCTCTCCCTATGGCTACACCTTC | CASSSGVSSPYGYTF
. | TRBJ1-2 | TRBV4-2 | . | TGTGCCAGCAGCCAAGAACAGGGAAGGAACGCCGGGGGCTACACCTTC | CASSQEQGRNAGGYTF
. | TRBJ1-2 | TRBV6-5 | TRBD1 | TGTGCCAGCAGTTCCCGGGGACAGGGCTACACCTTC | CASSSRGQGYTF
. | TRBJ1-1 | TRBV11-2 | . | TGTGCCAGCAGCTTAGGACAGACGAACACTGAAGCTTTCTTT | CASSLGQTNTEAFF
. | TRBJ1-3 | TRBV4-2 | . | TGTGCCAGCAGCCAAGTTCCGGGAAACACCATATATTTT | CASSQVPGNTIYF
. | TRBJ2-1 | TRBV29-1 | . | TGCAGCGTTGCCCCTCGACAGGCGACGATCTTCAATGAGCAGTTCTTC | CSVAPRQATIFNEQFF
. | TRBJ2-7 | TRBV30 | TRBD2 | TGTGCCTGGAGCTGGGGGGGCGAGCAGTACTTC | CAWSWGGEQYF
. | TRBJ1-5 | TRBV28 | TRBD1 | TGTGCCAGCAAGACGAAGAAGGGGGCGAATCAGCCCCAGCATTTT | CASKTKKGANQPQHF
. | TRBJ1-2 | TRBV28 | TRBD1 | TGTGCCAGCAGTTCAACCCAACAGGGGGGCCTCGGCTACACCTTC | CASSSTQQGGLGYTF
. | TRBJ2-7 | TRBV2 | . | TGTGCCAGCAGTGGACAGAGAGAGCGAAAGTACTTC | CASSGQRERKYF
. | TRBJ2-4 | TRBV29-1 | . | TGCAGCGTTGTAAGTCCAGGGACAAACATTCAGTACTTC | CSVVSPGTNIQYF
. | TRBJ2-3 | TRBV7-3 | . | TGTGCCAGCAGCCCTCGCCACACAGATACGCAGTATTTT | CASSPRHTDTQYF
. | TRBJ2-7 | TRBV5-1 | . | TGCGCCAGCAGCTTGGGACAGCCTCTCTCCTACGAGCAGTACTTC | CASSLGQPLSYEQYF
. | TRBJ2-1 | TRBV11-3 | TRBD2 | TGTGCCAGCAGCTTCAGCGGGAGAAGCGACAATGAGCAGTTCTTC | CASSFSGRSDNEQFF